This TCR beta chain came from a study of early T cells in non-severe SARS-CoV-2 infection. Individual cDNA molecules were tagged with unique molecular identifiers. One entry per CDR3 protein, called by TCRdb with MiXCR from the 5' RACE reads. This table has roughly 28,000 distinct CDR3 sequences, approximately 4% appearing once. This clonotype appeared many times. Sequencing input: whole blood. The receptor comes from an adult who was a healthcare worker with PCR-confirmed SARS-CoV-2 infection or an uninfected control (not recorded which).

The CDR3 region is CASSPGGAWGEQYF. Here the CDR3 DNA reads TGTGCCAGCAGCCCCGGGGGAGCCTGGGGGGAGCAGTACTTC. V and J are TRBV13 and TRBJ2-7; perhaps TRBD2 as D (6 bases). Trimming pared 5 bases from V and 7 bases from J, leaving 18 bases between. Germline CDR1 PRHDT, CDR2 FYEKMQ (reference sequence). The CDR3 has 14 residues.